Detailed here is one T cell receptor (beta chain). Its specificity is not known. The CDR3 extends over 15 amino acids. Germline V gives CDR1 ENHRY, CDR2 SYGVKD. V lost 2 bases and J lost 4, with 14 bases in between. The sample comes from a study of T cells after yellow fever vaccination. Study information: Fractions containing few cells were prepared with SMART-Seq v4 Ultra Low Input.

UMIs were added to TCR cDNA along with a universal primer site when it was made by 5'RACE template switching. TCRdb processed the 5' RACE reads anew with MiXCR; each CDR3 protein has one entry. This table holds a few hundred thousand distinct CDR3 sequences, approximately 12% found once. General study points: Peak timing came faster in the weaker secondary response, day 5 versus 15.

This TCR came from a young man who received the YFV17D yellow fever vaccine. The sample in question was CD4+ T cells sorted from PBMCs, obtained 15 days after the yellow fever booster vaccination. This rearrangement joins TRBV10-3 to TRBJ2-5; either TRBD1 or TRBD2 may fit D (5 bases each). CDR3 bases: TGTGCCATCAGTGAGGGTGGGACGGCGGGAGAGACCCAGTACTTC. This translates into CAISEGGTAGETQYF.